A selection of T cell receptor beta chains follows, all from one sample in a study of stem cell transplantation in POMP-related autoinflammatory disease. Some clones are missing from TCRdb's copy, which holds only in-frame ones; the method was immunoSEQ multiplex PCR. The data show roughly 11,000 clones, approximately 86% seen once. The sample was CD8+ T cells from PBMCs, taken before stem cell transplantation. The source of these receptors is a human donor with POMP-related autoinflammation and immune dysregulation (PRAID). Each CDR3 is given with its conserved first and last residue. The order of the fields is D gene, V gene, J gene, clone size, CDR3 DNA, CDR3 protein. A D gene is named only where the DNA matches it firmly. Clone size is given for some rows only: seen once, a few or many times, or a class if the clone is expanded.

D gene: NA; V gene: TRBV6-5; J gene: TRBJ2-1; clone size: NA; CDR3 DNA: TGTGCCAGCAGTGCGACTAGAATGGGTGAGCAGTTCTTC; CDR3 protein: CASSATRMGEQFF
D gene: TRBD1; V gene: TRBV2; J gene: TRBJ2-6; clone size: NA; CDR3 DNA: TGTGCCAGCAGTGACAGGGGGAACTCTGGGGCCAACGTCCTGACTTTC; CDR3 protein: CASSDRGNSGANVLTF
D gene: NA; V gene: TRBV9; J gene: TRBJ1-3; clone size: NA; CDR3 DNA: TGTGCCAGCAGCGTAGGCGGGGGCAACACCATATATTTT; CDR3 protein: CASSVGGGNTIYF
D gene: TRBD1; V gene: TRBV11-2; J gene: TRBJ2-7; clone size: NA; CDR3 DNA: TGTGCCAGCAGCTTCTCACAGGGGCCCTACGAGCAGTACTTC; CDR3 protein: CASSFSQGPYEQYF
D gene: TRBD2; V gene: TRBV6-5; J gene: TRBJ2-1; clone size: NA; CDR3 DNA: TGTGCCAGCAGTTACTCTAGCGGGAGTTACAATGAGCAGTTCTTC; CDR3 protein: CASSYSSGSYNEQFF
D gene: NA; V gene: TRBV28; J gene: TRBJ2-7; clone size: NA; CDR3 DNA: TGTGCCAGCAGTTTTGAGGGCTTAGAGCAGTACTTC; CDR3 protein: CASSFEGLEQYF
D gene: NA; V gene: TRBV18; J gene: TRBJ2-4; clone size: NA; CDR3 DNA: TGTGCCAGCTCACCGGAGCAGGGGGCCAAAAACATTCAGTACTTC; CDR3 protein: CASSPEQGAKNIQYF
D gene: TRBD2; V gene: TRBV4-1; J gene: TRBJ2-5; clone size: NA; CDR3 DNA: TGCGCCAGCAGCCAAGATGCGGGGGGGCTCGAGACCCAGTACTTC; CDR3 protein: CASSQDAGGLETQYF
D gene: NA; V gene: TRBV21-1; J gene: TRBJ1-5; clone size: NA; CDR3 DNA: TGTGCCAGCAGCCCCCGACAGGGAGGTCAGCCCCAGCATTTT; CDR3 protein: CASSPRQGGQPQHF
D gene: NA; V gene: TRBV6-5; J gene: TRBJ2-7; clone size: NA; CDR3 DNA: TGTGCCAGCTCCTGGGGTAGCTCCTACGAGCAGTACTTC; CDR3 protein: CASSWGSSYEQYF
D gene: NA; V gene: TRBV6-6; J gene: TRBJ2-5; clone size: NA; CDR3 DNA: TGTGCCAGCAGTTACTCGAACTTTGGGTTCCAAGAGACCCAGTACTTC; CDR3 protein: CASSYSNFGFQETQYF
D gene: NA; V gene: TRBV30; J gene: TRBJ1-2; clone size: NA; CDR3 DNA: TGTGCCTGGAGTGTAAACTACAGCTATGGCTACACCTTC; CDR3 protein: CAWSVNYSYGYTF
D gene: TRBD1; V gene: TRBV10-3; J gene: TRBJ2-7; clone size: NA; CDR3 DNA: TGTGCCATCAGTGACCCCGGGACAGGTCTCTACGAGCAGTACTTC; CDR3 protein: CAISDPGTGLYEQYF
D gene: NA; V gene: TRBV5-6; J gene: TRBJ2-7; clone size: NA; CDR3 DNA: TGTGCCAGCAGCTTGGGGCGAGAGCACGAGCAGTACTTC; CDR3 protein: CASSLGREHEQYF
D gene: NA; V gene: TRBV5-1; J gene: TRBJ1-1; clone size: NA; CDR3 DNA: TGCGCCAGCAGCCCCGAAGGGGGAGACACTGAAGCTTTCTTT; CDR3 protein: CASSPEGGDTEAFF
D gene: NA; V gene: TRBV30; J gene: TRBJ2-7; clone size: NA; CDR3 DNA: TGTGCCTGGAGTGACACCTCCTACGAGCAGTACTTC; CDR3 protein: CAWSDTSYEQYF
D gene: NA; V gene: TRBV7-9; J gene: TRBJ2-1; clone size: NA; CDR3 DNA: TGTGCCAGCAGCTTAGCAGAGGTAGACAATGAGCAGTTCTTC; CDR3 protein: CASSLAEVDNEQFF
D gene: NA; V gene: TRBV10-3; J gene: TRBJ1-1; clone size: NA; CDR3 DNA: TGTGCCATCAGTGAGTCCTCAGAAGCTTTCTTT; CDR3 protein: CAISESSEAFF
D gene: TRBD1; V gene: TRBV2; J gene: TRBJ2-7; clone size: few; CDR3 DNA: TGTGCCAGCAGTGCCGGGACAGGGTTCTACGAGCAGTACTTC; CDR3 protein: CASSAGTGFYEQYF
D gene: NA; V gene: TRBV11-2; J gene: TRBJ2-7; clone size: NA; CDR3 DNA: TGTGCCAGCAGTTTTGGGCGGGGGCGTTACGAGCAGTACTTC; CDR3 protein: CASSFGRGRYEQYF
D gene: TRBD2; V gene: TRBV2; J gene: TRBJ2-5; clone size: NA; CDR3 DNA: TGTGCCAGCAGTGAAGAGCGGGAGGTCGGGGAGACCCAGTACTTC; CDR3 protein: CASSEEREVGETQYF
D gene: NA; V gene: TRBV10-1; J gene: TRBJ1-2; clone size: few; CDR3 DNA: TGCGCCTGTCTGGTGGTTGACTATGGCTACACCTTC; CDR3 protein: CACLVVDYGYTF
D gene: NA; V gene: TRBV5-6; J gene: TRBJ1-2; clone size: NA; CDR3 DNA: TGTGCCAGCAGCCCGGACGGGACCTATGGCTACACCTTC; CDR3 protein: CASSPDGTYGYTF
D gene: NA; V gene: TRBV1; J gene: TRBJ1-1; clone size: NA; CDR3 DNA: TGCACCAGCAGCCAGATCGAAGCCGGGAAGAACACTGAAGCTTTCTTT; CDR3 protein: CTSSQIEAGKNTEAFF
D gene: TRBD1; V gene: TRBV19; J gene: TRBJ1-5; clone size: NA; CDR3 DNA: TGTGCCAGTAGTATTCTGGACAGGGAAGATCAGCCCCAGCATTTT; CDR3 protein: CASSILDREDQPQHF
D gene: NA; V gene: TRBV19; J gene: TRBJ1-5; clone size: NA; CDR3 DNA: TGTGCCAGTAGCTATGGTGCAGTTAGCAATCAGCCCCAGCATTTT; CDR3 protein: CASSYGAVSNQPQHF
D gene: NA; V gene: TRBV27; J gene: TRBJ2-3; clone size: once; CDR3 DNA: TGTGCCAGCAGTTTGGCGGGTACTAGCCTTGATACGCAGTATTTT; CDR3 protein: CASSLAGTSLDTQYF
D gene: NA; V gene: TRBV2; J gene: TRBJ2-7; clone size: NA; CDR3 DNA: TGTGCCAGCAGTGTAACCGCGGGCTCCTACGAGCAGTACTTC; CDR3 protein: CASSVTAGSYEQYF
D gene: NA; V gene: TRBV9; J gene: TRBJ1-4; clone size: once; CDR3 DNA: TGTGCCAGCAGCGTAGGGGGCCACGGTAATGAAAAACTGTTTTTT; CDR3 protein: CASSVGGHGNEKLFF
D gene: TRBD1; V gene: TRBV2; J gene: TRBJ2-7; clone size: NA; CDR3 DNA: TGTGCCAGCAGGCCGGGACAGTCCTACGAGCAGTACTTC; CDR3 protein: CASRPGQSYEQYF
D gene: NA; V gene: TRBV29-1; J gene: TRBJ2-1; clone size: NA; CDR3 DNA: TGCAGCGTAGAACCAACAGGGACTGGGAATGAGCAGTTCTTC; CDR3 protein: CSVEPTGTGNEQFF
D gene: NA; V gene: TRBV4-1; J gene: TRBJ2-1; clone size: NA; CDR3 DNA: TGCGCCAGCAGCCAAGAACTAGAGGGTGAGCAGTTCTTC; CDR3 protein: CASSQELEGEQFF
D gene: NA; V gene: TRBV5-8; J gene: TRBJ1-1; clone size: NA; CDR3 DNA: TGTGCCAGCAGCTTGATCATATACACTGAAGCTTTCTTT; CDR3 protein: CASSLIIYTEAFF
D gene: NA; V gene: TRBV6-5; J gene: TRBJ2-3; clone size: NA; CDR3 DNA: TGTGCCAGCAGCGAGATTCGGGGGGCGGGAGATACGCAGTATTTT; CDR3 protein: CASSEIRGAGDTQYF
D gene: NA; V gene: TRBV4-1; J gene: TRBJ2-4; clone size: NA; CDR3 DNA: TGCGCCAGCAGCCAAGATATAATCCCCGCCGGGACCCGGTTCCCCAAAAACATTCAGTACTTC; CDR3 protein: CASSQDIIPAGTRFPKNIQYF
D gene: TRBD1; V gene: TRBV2; J gene: TRBJ1-5; clone size: NA; CDR3 DNA: TGTGCCAGCACCGCGCTTTTTGACAGGGGGCAGCTAAATTGGAGCAGGCAGCCCCAGCATTTT; CDR3 protein: CASTALFDRGQLNWSRQPQHF